A selection of T cell receptor beta chains follows, all from one sample in a study of control samples from healthy donors and cancer patients. Clones were read by immunoSEQ multiplex PCR, and TCRdb kept only the in-frame ones, dropping some. The ten top clones account for roughly 2%, within a sample of fewer than 200,000 clones. The sample taken for sequencing was blood. These receptors came from a woman younger than 45 in good health. Each CDR3 is given without its conserved first and last residue. The order of the fields is J gene, V gene, CDR3 protein.

TRBJ1-2 | TRBV6-4 | ASRERQGYGYT
TRBJ2-1 | TRBV6-5 | ATVQGSYNEQF
TRBJ2-2 | TRBV7-2 | ASSPDKTNTGELF
TRBJ1-1 | TRBV6-5 | ASIADRETEAF
TRBJ1-1 | TRBV5-4 | ASSLGTALNTEAF
TRBJ1-2 | TRBV6-5 | ASSFTGTGAIYGYT
TRBJ2-5 | TRBV5-1 | ASSMDRPPLSQY
TRBJ1-1 | TRBV9 | ASSPTGFMNTEAF
TRBJ1-1 | TRBV9 | ASSPSRQDRGTEAF
TRBJ1-1 | TRBV6-2/TRBV6-3 | ASSWANTEAF
TRBJ1-1 | TRBV5-1 | ASSLVSGQGNTEAF
TRBJ2-4 | TRBV5-6 | ASKGVGVKNIQY
TRBJ1-1 | TRBV6-5 | ASRQTANTEAF
TRBJ2-1 | TRBV7-2 | ASSFSVLAGGRVEQF
TRBJ1-6 | TRBV28 | ASSSLRERSSPLH
TRBJ2-5 | TRBV7-7 | ASSDRGGETQY
TRBJ1-5 | TRBV2 | ARGRPGGGQPQH
TRBJ1-1 | TRBV5-4 | ASSSRTEMNTEAF
TRBJ1-5 | TRBV7-8 | ASSPPGSNQPQH
TRBJ2-7 | TRBV5-4 | ASSLVSSEQY
TRBJ2-3 | TRBV5-4 | ASSLGGQGTDTQY
TRBJ1-2 | TRBV11-2 | ASSLLDRGRGGYT
TRBJ1-6 | TRBV6-5 | ASTLLAGANSPLH
TRBJ1-5 | TRBV12-5 | ASALGSRQPQH
TRBJ1-1 | TRBV19 | ASSMGQAT
TRBJ1-5 | TRBV28 | ASGTVSNQPQH
TRBJ2-7 | TRBV5-1 | ASSLIFWTGGGLSSYEQY
TRBJ1-2 | TRBV5-1 | ASSFPDRGLGYT
TRBJ1-2 | TRBV28 | ASREGTAFYGYT
TRBJ1-2 | TRBV6-5 | ASKAGDYYGYT
TRBJ2-7 | TRBV5-4 | ASSFGSYEQY
TRBJ1-2 | TRBV29-1 | SVEWGLNYGYT
TRBJ1-1 | TRBV28 | ASSLWGGEKGTEAF
TRBJ1-5 | TRBV4-1 | ASSQGPGANQPQH
TRBJ1-2 | TRBV7-9 | ASSSIDRPNYGYT
TRBJ2-6 | TRBV28 | ASRDSGANVLT
TRBJ2-5 | TRBV6-5 | ASSYSTRPGDWN
TRBJ1-5 | TRBV24-1 | ATSDLSNQPQH